The next 5 T cell receptor beta chains were all read from a single sample in a study of cytomegalovirus exposure and HLA in healthy donors. Using immunoSEQ multiplex PCR, the repertoire was profiled, and TCRdb retains in-frame clones only, with some absent. The sample contains 100,000 to 150,000 clones, approximately 94% of which appear only once. The sample taken for sequencing was PBMCs. Receptor source: a man between 18 and 35 years old in good health and CMV-seronegative.

The CDR3 reads CASTAGEEWEQYF. CDR3 in DNA: TGTGCCAGCACTGCGGGAGAAGAATGGGAGCAGTACTTC. J is TRBJ2-7 and V is TRBV27; TRBD2 aligns across 7 bases. The germline gives CDR1 MNHEY, CDR2 SMNVEV (reference sequence). Trimming at V came to 7 bases and at J to 7 bases, leaving 10 bases not matched to a gene. The CDR3 totals 13 residues.

V is TRBV5-1 and J is TRBJ1-3; the D is unclear. This CDR3 spans 16 amino acids. In germline, CDR1 is SGHRS, CDR2 YFSETQ. The ends were cut back, 0 bases at V and 0 bases at J, with 10 bases in the middle. This CDR3 is CASSLAATNSGNTIYF. In DNA, the CDR3 is TGCGCCAGCAGCTTGGCCGCGACTAACTCTGGAAACACCATATATTTT.

The chain couples TRBV15 to TRBJ2-5; 9 nucleotides align to TRBD1. CDR1 is LNHNV, CDR2 YYDKDF, per germline (reference sequence). This CDR3 spans 17 amino acids. V lost 4 bases to trimming and J lost 10 bases; unmatched junction nucleotides: 19. Here the CDR3 DNA reads TGTGCCACCAGCAAACTAGGGACAGGGAACCCTTGGGTGGGCCAGTACTTC. It is translated as CATSKLGTGNPWVGQYF.

This clone was counted once. This chain connects TRBV7-2 to TRBJ2-4; no firm D call. CDR1 is SGHTA, CDR2 FQGNSA, per germline. Trimming removed 2 bases from V and 7 bases from J, with 21 bases in between. This CDR3 region has 17 residues. CDR3: CASSLWADPGVENIQYF. DNA of the CDR3: TGTGCCAGCAGCTTATGGGCCGACCCCGGCGTCGAGAACATTCAGTACTTC.

V gene TRBV27 combines with J gene TRBJ1-2; D ambiguous. The V gene lost 6 bases and the J gene lost 1 base, with 15 bases spanning the gap. The germline V gene encodes CDR1 MNHEY and CDR2 SMNVEV (reference sequence). The CDR3 covers 15 residues. The CDR3 loop is CASSPQREDNYGYTF. CDR3 nucleotide sequence: TGTGCCAGCAGCCCCCAGCGAGAGGATAACTATGGCTACACCTTC.